The TCR beta chain described here comes from a study of beta chain features in type 1 diabetes. Germline assignment: CDR1 SEHNR and CDR2 FQNEAQ (reference sequence). This CDR3 has 15 amino acids. Trimming removed 4 bases at V and 0 bases at J, with 10 bases between. As every portion of the isolated RNA was reverse transcribed, the sequencing read expressed TCRB transcripts. Profiling relied on immunoSEQ multiplex PCR, and the TCRdb table lists in-frame clones only, not all of them. The table records about 330,000 clones, around 10% of them present only once. Of note for this clone: Its antigen is undetermined.

Broader study findings: Patients and controls would be equally affected if PCR favored shorter templates.

The sequence was collected from a woman aged 25 to 39 in good health. This chain connects TRBV7-9 to TRBJ1-3; D is undetermined. Source material: naive CD4+ T cells from blood. CDR3 in DNA: TGTGCCAGCAGCTACGCCGGGAGCTCTGGAAACACCATATATTTT. Translated: CASSYAGSSGNTIYF.